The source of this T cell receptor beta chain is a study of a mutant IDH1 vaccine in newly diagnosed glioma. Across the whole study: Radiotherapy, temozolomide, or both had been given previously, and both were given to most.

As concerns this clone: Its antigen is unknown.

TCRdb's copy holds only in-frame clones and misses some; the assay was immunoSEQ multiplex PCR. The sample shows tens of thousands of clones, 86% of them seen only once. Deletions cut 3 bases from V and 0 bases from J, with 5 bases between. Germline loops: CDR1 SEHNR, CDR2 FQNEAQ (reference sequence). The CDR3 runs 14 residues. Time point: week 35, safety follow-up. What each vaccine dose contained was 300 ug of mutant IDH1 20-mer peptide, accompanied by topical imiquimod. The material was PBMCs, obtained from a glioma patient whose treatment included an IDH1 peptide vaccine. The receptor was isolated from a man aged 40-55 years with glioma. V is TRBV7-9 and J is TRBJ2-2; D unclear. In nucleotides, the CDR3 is TGTGCCAGCAGCTTCACTGCGAACACCGGGGAGCTGTTTTTT. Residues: CASSFTANTGELFF. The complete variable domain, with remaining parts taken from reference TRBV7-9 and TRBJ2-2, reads DTGVSQNPRHKITKRGQNVTFRCDPISEHNRLYWYRQTLGQGPEFLTYFQNEAQLEKSRLLSDRFSAERPKGSFSTLEIQRTEQGDSAMYLCASSFTANTGELFFGEGSRLTVL.